This entry lists 20 T cell receptor beta chains sequenced from one sample in a study of metastatic and nonmetastatic thyroid tumors (dated by TCRdb to the early 2020s). Library preparation used PCR. The listed sequencing device is Illumina HiSeq 4000. TCRdb reanalyzed the raw reads on its own, using fastp at Q25 for trimming and MiXCR for clone calling, and kept in-frame beta chains. The table for this sample lists 25,000 to 30,000 clones; about 15% of them were counted only once. The ten biggest clones cover roughly 14% of the sample. No patient had received any treatment before thyroid surgery. Sequenced material: blood. Receptor source: a male donor with papillary thyroid cancer or a benign thyroid nodule (not recorded which). Some clones in this sample may be carry-over from other donors' samples.

A remark on this clone: The junction departs from the called germline gene at one end, perhaps through a read error. Other DNA sequences within the sample encode an identical CDR3. The rearrangement links TRBV3-1 to TRBJ2-2; possibly TRBD2 for D (6 bases). The CDR3 spans 14 residues. The V gene's germline CDR1 is LGHDT and CDR2 YNNKEL (reference sequence). CDR3 protein: CASSQAGAPGELFF. The DNA for the CDR3 is TGTGCCAGCAGCCAAGCGGGAGCTCCCGGGGAGTTGTTTTTT.

This clone was counted many times. The V and J genes are TRBV4-2 and TRBJ1-1, with D possibly TRBD1 on 5 matching bases. This CDR3 has 13 amino acids. V was shortened by 1 base and J by 2 bases, with 5 bases between the two germline ends. Germline CDR1 is LGHNA and CDR2 is YNFKEQ. CDR3 loop: CASSQGGNTEAFF. In DNA form, the CDR3 reads TGTGCCAGCAGCCAAGGGGGCAACACTGAAGCTTTCTTT.

This clone was recorded many times. The rearrangement links TRBV11-2 to TRBJ2-5; no clear D gene. In germline, CDR1 is SGHAT, CDR2 FQNNGV. Trimming took off 5 bases at V and 4 bases at J, with 8 bases between the two ends. CDR3 length: 12 amino acids. CDR3 in amino acids: CASSPTGETQYF. CDR3 sequence (DNA): TGTGCCAGCAGCCCCACGGGAGAGACCCAGTACTTC.

This clone is medium-sized within its sample. This rearrangement joins TRBV5-1 to TRBJ1-1, with D possibly being TRBD1 (5 bases). Trimming pared 4 bases from V and 8 bases from J, leaving 15 bases between. CDR1 SGHRS and CDR2 YFSETQ come from the germline V gene. This CDR3 is 13 amino acids long. CDR3 in DNA: TGCGCCAGCAGCCGTGGACTCGAGGGGGAAGCTTTCTTT. This gives the protein CASSRGLEGEAFF.

This clone has ten or more counts. V and J are TRBV2 and TRBJ2-7; D perhaps matches TRBD2 (6 bases). The CDR3 loop spans 15 amino acids. Trimming left V 8 bases short and J 0 bases short, with 17 bases between. CDR1 is SNHLY and CDR2 is FYNNEI in the germline V gene. The CDR3 here is CASSRDFASSYEQYF. The CDR3, as DNA: TGTGCCAGCTCCCGGGACTTCGCGAGCTCCTACGAGCAGTACTTC.

This clone occurred many times. In DNA, the CDR3 is TGTGCCAGCAGCTACACAGGGGGCGTTAGCTCTGAAGCTTTCTTT. Its protein product is CASSYTGGVSSEAFF. This chain connects TRBV11-1 to TRBJ1-1; 9 bases are a match to TRBD1. The V segment lost 4 bases and the J segment 6 bases; nucleotides outside the gene matches: 9. This CDR3 is 15 amino acids long. CDR1 and CDR2 from the germline V gene are SGHAT and FQDESV (reference sequence).

This clone was picked up many times. V gene TRBV6-1 combines with J gene TRBJ1-3; D call uncertain. Germline lookup yields CDR1 MNHNS and CDR2 SASEGT. The CDR3 is made up of 13 amino acids. V was pared by 8 bases and J by 5 bases, with 13 bases between. CDR3 coding DNA: TGTGCCAGCGGGGAGGAACAGAGAAACACCATATATTTT. It yields the protein CASGEEQRNTIYF.

This clone came up a few times. The junction does not match germline at one end; this may be a read error. CDR3 coding DNA: TGTGCCATCAGTGAAGGGGGGGGACTTGGCCTCCACTTT. Translating it yields CAISEGGGLGLHF. The chain is built from TRBV6-1 and TRBJ1-6; D might be TRBD1 (6 bases). Germline CDR1 reads MNHNS; CDR2 reads SASEGT. The CDR3 runs 13 residues.

This clone was recorded many times. V and J are TRBV20-1 and TRBJ2-7; 8 bases match TRBD2. The germline gives CDR1 DFQATT, CDR2 SNEGSKA (reference sequence). V gave up 1 base and J gave up 7 bases; unmatched junction bases: 9. This CDR3 has 14 residues. Here the CDR3 DNA reads TGCAGTGCTAGAGTAGCGGGGAGGGAGAGGGAGCAGTACTTC. Translation: CSARVAGREREQYF.

Many counts were recorded for this clone. V gene TRBV28 combines with J gene TRBJ2-3, with 9 bases that match TRBD2. Trimming took 3 bases from V and 2 from J; bases not matched to a gene: 6. The length of the CDR3 is 16 residues. Germline loops: CDR1 MDHEN, CDR2 SYDVKM. In DNA, the CDR3 is TGTGCCAGCAGTTTCCCCCGGACTAGCGCCACAGATACGCAGTATTTT. Its translation: CASSFPRTSATDTQYF.

In its sample, this clone was seen many times. The chain carries TRBV28 and TRBJ2-5; 12 bases line up with TRBD1. This CDR3 has 16 residues. CDR1 is MDHEN and CDR2 is SYDVKM in the germline V gene. Germline trimming cut 4 bases from V and 7 bases from J; bases unmatched to any gene: 10. This chain's CDR3 is CASSSPGTGGLGTQYF. The CDR3 DNA reads TGTGCCAGCAGTTCCCCTGGGACAGGGGGCTTAGGGACCCAGTACTTC. Using reference TRBV28 and TRBJ2-5 for the parts outside the CDR3, the full variable domain is DVKVTQSSRYLVKRTGEKVFLECVQDMDHENMFWYRQDPGLGLRLIYFSYDVKMKEKGDIPEGYSVSREKKERFSLILESASTNQTSMYLCASSSPGTGGLGTQYFGPGTRLLVL.

This clone has only a few counts. Sequence at one end of the junction differs from germline and may be a read error. Other DNA sequences from this sample encode an identical CDR3 as well. This chain joins TRBV12-3 or TRBV12-4 and TRBJ2-1; 10 positions agree with TRBD2. The CDR3 totals 23 residues. CDR3 protein: CASSLALHFAGLADRSGMNEQFF. DNA of the CDR3: TGTGCCAGCAGTTTAGCGCTACACTTTGCCGGACTAGCGGACAGAAGCGGGATGAATGAGCAGTTTTTC.

This clone came up many times. The chain uses TRBV11-1 and TRBJ2-3, with 7 bases fitting TRBD1. CDR3 length: 15 residues. Germline-derived CDR1 and CDR2 are SGHAT and FQDESV (reference sequence). Trimming cost V 2 bases and J 1 base; bases outside gene matches: 3. Here the CDR3 reads CASSLYQGGTDTQYF. As DNA, the CDR3 is TGTGCCAGCAGCTTATATCAGGGGGGCACAGATACGCAGTATTTT.

This clone was observed many times. This same CDR3 is encoded by further DNA sequences in the sample. This chain connects TRBV18 to TRBJ2-7; D tentatively reads TRBD1 or TRBD2 (5 bases each). V lost 0 bases to trimming and J lost 0 bases, with 15 bases between them. From germline, CDR1 is KGHSH and CDR2 LQKENI. This CDR3 is 17 amino acids long. The CDR3 region has the DNA TGTGCCAGCTCACCACCCGCCGGGACGGAGAGCTCCTACGAGCAGTACTTC. Translation: CASSPPAGTESSYEQYF.

This clone was picked up many times. The chain employs TRBV3-1 and TRBJ2-1, with 9 bases matching TRBD2. The CDR3 is 15 residues long. Germline CDR1 reads LGHDT; CDR2 reads YNNKEL (reference sequence). Losses at the gene ends were 4 bases for V and 6 bases for J; bases not matched to a gene: 7. The CDR3 coding sequence is TGTGCCAGCAGCCCTGGGACTAGCCGTGGCAATGAGCAGTTCTTC. It yields the protein CASSPGTSRGNEQFF.

This clone was detected many times. This chain links TRBV6-1 with TRBJ1-2, with D tentatively TRBD1 (5 bases). The germline CDR1 and CDR2 sequences are MNHNS and SASEGT. Trimming shortened V by 9 bases and J by 4 bases, and 9 bases separated the two germline ends. The CDR3 spans 11 residues. In DNA, the CDR3 is TGTGCCAGTGGAGGGGTCTATGGCTACACCTTC. Amino acids: CASGGVYGYTF.

This clone was detected ten times or more. The chain uses TRBV25-1 and TRBJ2-1, with TRBD1 as a possible D gene (6 bases). The CDR3 length is 12 residues. From germline, CDR1 is MGHDK and CDR2 SYGVNS. V dropped 10 bases and J dropped 3 bases, with 10 bases sitting between them. CDR3 nucleotides: TGTGCCACCATACAGGGCTACAATGAGCAGTTCTTC. Translated, it gives CATIQGYNEQFF.

This clone was seen ten or more times. The V call is TRBV30, the J call TRBJ1-2, with unresolved D. The V and J ends lost 4 bases and 8 bases respectively, with 17 bases between them. Germline values: CDR1 GTSNPN, CDR2 SVGIG (reference sequence). The CDR3 is made up of 13 amino acids. CDR3 nucleotide sequence: TGTGCCTGGACCCCAGACAACGGGTTGGGCTACACCTTC. Encoded protein: CAWTPDNGLGYTF.

This clone has at least ten counts. J is TRBJ1-2 and V is TRBV28, with no clear D. In germline, CDR1 is MDHEN, CDR2 SYDVKM. The germline V and J ends were trimmed by 6 bases and 4 bases, with 12 bases remaining between them. This CDR3 has 13 residues. The CDR3 loop reads CASSSPAGYGYTF. The CDR3 DNA reads as TGTGCCAGCAGCTCACCTGCTGGCTATGGCTACACCTTC.

This clone was observed at least ten times. V is TRBV7-9 and J is TRBJ2-1; no definite D call. This CDR3 region has 13 residues. Trimming left V 3 bases short and J 13 bases short, with 16 bases between. CDR1 is SEHNR, CDR2 FQNEAQ, per germline (reference sequence). CDR3: CASSFPVALGQFF. Here the CDR3 DNA reads TGTGCCAGCAGCTTCCCGGTGGCTTTGGGACAGTTCTTC.